The clone carrying this TCR beta chain was detected a few times. Its antigen is not identified. This sample stems from a study of vaccination and CD4 T cells after COVID-19. The CDR3 totals 16 residues. Germline trimming cut 3 bases from V and 0 bases from J; bases unmatched to any gene: 4. In germline, CDR1 is SGHVS, CDR2 FNYEAQ. The Oncomine TCR Beta short-read assay was applied to DNA of cultured CD4+ T cells. Each CDR3 protein gets one entry after TCRdb re-called the PCR reads with MiXCR. Of roughly 23,000 distinct CDR3 sequences listed, around 64% are singletons. The treatment: roughly 10-day PBMC culture with coronavirus spike peptide pools or control peptides (ViraFEST assay). Following expansion of antigen-specific T cells with peptide pools, ViraFEST then sequenced TCRs. Each well received two million PBMCs, cultured with 8 to 10 IU/ml IL-2 and about 9.9 ug/ml peptide pools.

The TCR was taken from a human donor who received a COVID-19 vaccine. This chain links TRBV7-6 with TRBJ2-3; 9 bases match TRBD2. Sequenced here: CD4+ T cells from blood, cultured in vitro, sampled after SARS-CoV-2 vaccination. The CDR3 nucleotides are TGTGCCAGCAGCTTCTCTAGCGGGGCTAGCACAGATACGCAGTATTTT. As protein: CASSFSSGASTDTQYF.